This TCR beta chain was observed in a study of shared clonotypes between healthy human individuals (dated by TCRdb to the early 2020s). For the wider study: The cohort included three men and a couple of women between 18 and 49 years of age. Each donor's leukapheresis produced roughly between roughly 0.94 and 9.5 billion PBMCs. To estimate repertoire size and how much clonotypes are shared between individuals, the study performed deep sequencing of blood TCR repertoires from roughly five healthy adults. Different laboratories and diverse techniques were used to prepare libraries and sequence TCR repertoires, to increase sequencing depth and limit assay-specific biases. For each donor, CD4 naive and CD4 memory were each run on three plates, CD8 naive on two plates, and CD8 memory on one plate. General conclusions and limits of the study: The genetic and exposure-history diversity represented was limited by the small number of donors. Compared with non-shared clonotypes, clonotypes shared by all four sorted-subset donors had higher generation probabilities. Sharing across a few donors was observed for around 4.8% of naive CD4, less than 4% of naive CD8, over 2% of memory CD4, and approximately 0.41% of memory CD8 clonotypes. Naive subsets generally had larger estimated clonotype richness than memory subsets did. Pairwise subsampling led to the expectation that sequencing depth would affect the degree of clonotype sharing among donors. Incomplete sequencing was indicated by rarefaction of sorted-subset datasets, despite the large sequencing depth. Sampling was restricted to blood, and TCR repertoires in tissue are likely to differ from TCR repertoires in blood.

The donors were healthy, HIV-negative adults with no recently reported acute infections or vaccinations. Every donor was a Caucasian adult living in Nashville, Tennessee, USA. Magnetic negative selection was used to enrich CD4+ T cells, after which naive cells were positively selected on CD45RA and the negative fraction became the memory subset. After blood collection by leukapheresis, PBMCs were isolated using Ficoll-Histopaque density gradient centrifugation and then cryopreserved in the vapor phase of liquid nitrogen. Analytical flow cytometry was used to check the purity and quantity of every magnetically sorted T cell population. From each sorted fraction, genomic DNA was isolated and quantified by UV absorbance on a Nanodrop 2000c. Remarks on this clone: Its antigen is unknown. The record has no base qualities; no much larger clone is one base away.

Using the deep immunoSEQ assay, TCR CDR3 regions were amplified from genomic DNA by multiplex PCR. For each cell subset, the extracted genomic DNA was distributed evenly across all wells of several immunoSEQ 96-well plates, and each plate served as one replicate. For sorted subsets, approximately 190 ng genomic DNA, equal to 30,000 or so T cell genomes, was loaded into each replicate PCR. Purified libraries were measured with a Qubit 3.0 fluorometer, size-checked on a Bioanalyzer 2100, and measured again with the KAPA Library Quantification kit. Every immunoSEQ 96-well plate was sequenced on a separate single-read 150-cycle Illumina NextSeq 550 flow cell. The published analysis was carried out like this. The immunoSEQ output contained only junctional sequences without quality scores, so filtering could not match that applied to full-length reads. To assign V/J genes and CDR3, sequences were annotated using PyIR, a Python wrapper for IgBLAST v1.9, with IMGT germline references. Reads were filtered out if the reads had weak V/J assignments (E-value above 1e-6), no CDR3, stop codons, out-of-frame junctions, or ambiguous translated residues. V3J clonotypes were defined by identical inferred V gene, J gene, and CDR3 amino acid sequence. The percentage overlap between two repertoires was calculated by dividing the number of shared unique clonotypes by the size of the smaller repertoire. RTK rarefaction, the Chao1 estimator, and Recon v2.1 estimates of unobserved clonotypes were used to assess repertoire richness. Generation probabilities were computed with OLGA for all TCRbeta clonotypes obtained by the gDNA method from several donors. Drawn from immuneACCESS, this table holds only the in-frame rearrangements with V and J called that TCRdb kept. Clones are partly lost; checked studies trace under half to an unresolved V gene and leave the rest unexplained. The V and J calls and clone size were taken over from that table, and D and trimming were inferred from the DNA. For this sample there are about 770,000 clones; 72% appear just once. About 1.7% of the sample is taken by the ten largest.

CDR1 is given as MDHEN and CDR2 as SYDVKM, both from the germline V gene. Trimming costs V 2 bases and J 7 bases, and their ends lie 17 bases apart. Taken from cysteine to phenylalanine, the CDR3 has 15 residues. Just the 45-base CDR3 DNA is kept, in frame starting at base 1. The receptor was isolated from a woman aged 25 to 45 in good health. The V gene is TRBV28 and the J gene is TRBJ1-2; TRBD1 might be the D gene, on 5 matching bases. Source material: memory CD4+ T cells sorted from blood. In the paper's terms, the cell subset or site label means: CD45RA-negative fraction. The CDR3 here reads CASSLSHRERGGYTF. The bases are TGTGCCAGCAGTTTAAGCCACCGTGAAAGGGGTGGCTACACCTTC.